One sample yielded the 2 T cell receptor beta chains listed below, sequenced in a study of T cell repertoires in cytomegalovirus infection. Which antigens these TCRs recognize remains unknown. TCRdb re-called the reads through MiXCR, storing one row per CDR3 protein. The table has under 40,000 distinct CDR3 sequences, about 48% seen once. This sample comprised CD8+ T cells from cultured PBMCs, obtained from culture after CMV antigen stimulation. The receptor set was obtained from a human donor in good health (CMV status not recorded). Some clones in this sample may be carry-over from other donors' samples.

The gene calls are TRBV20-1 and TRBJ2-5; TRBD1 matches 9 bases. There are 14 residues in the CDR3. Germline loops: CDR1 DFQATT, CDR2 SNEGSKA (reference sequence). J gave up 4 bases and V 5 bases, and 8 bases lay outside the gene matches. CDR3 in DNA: TGCAGTGCTCCTTCATACAGGGGGCGAGAGACCCAGTACTTC. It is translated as CSAPSYRGRETQYF.

The CDR3 sequence: CASSLVLADSTGELFF. As DNA, the CDR3 is TGTGCCAGCAGCTTAGTTCTGGCAGACAGCACCGGGGAGCTGTTTTTT. This sequence joins TRBV11-2 and TRBJ2-2; possibly TRBD1 for D (5 bases). Germline CDR1 is SGHAT and CDR2 is FQNNGV. The CDR3 is 16 residues long. Between the trimmed V and J ends, which lost 1 base and 4 bases, there was a span of 13 bases.